This T cell receptor beta chain was sequenced in a study of shared clonotypes between healthy human individuals. Study information: Each donor's CD4 naive and CD4 memory cells filled three plates apiece, CD8 naive two, and CD8 memory one.

Among the donors, all were Caucasian adults who lived in Nashville, Tennessee. The assay was immunoSEQ multiplex PCR, and TCRdb's table has in-frame clones only and misses some. Among approximately 530,000 clones listed, 90% to 96% were seen once. V gave up 4 bases and J gave up 7 bases, with 11 bases separating them. Germline CDR1 is LNHDA and CDR2 is SQIVND (reference sequence). The CDR3 runs 13 residues. The sequenced sample consisted of naive CD4+ T cells sorted from blood. This sample's subset: CD45RA+ positively selected. V usage is TRBV19 and J usage is TRBJ2-1; possibly TRBD2 for D (6 bases). This clonotype was sampled from a woman aged 30 to 39 in good health. DNA of the CDR3: TGTGCCAGTAGTAGGCGGGGAGTAAATGAGCAGTTCTTC. Translation: CASSRRGVNEQFF.